This T cell receptor beta chain is drawn from a study of blood T cells in healthy people across ages. As for the study in general: In model experiments, template switching was able to capture about one barcoded beta molecule for every two T cells that were present.

Every participating donor contributed 7.5 to 10 milliliters of peripheral blood through a draw. The CDR3 spans 14 residues. The germline V gene has CDR1 SEHNR and CDR2 FQNEAQ (reference sequence). Regarding this clonotype: At one boundary the junction diverges from the germline segment, which might be a read error.

Using a J-beta primer mix together with a sample-barcoded 5' primer, a second PCR was run for 7 to 11 cycles. CDR3-containing paired-end reads numbered at least 2.5 million in each sample. TCRdb redid the calling of the 5' RACE reads with MiXCR, one entry per CDR3 protein. The top ten hold 13% of the sample, which has fewer than 900,000 distinct CDR3 sequences, approximately 35% seen once. The chain couples TRBV7-9 to TRBJ2-7, with D unclear. The sample comprised blood. This clonotype was sampled from a man aged 18 to 29 in good health. The CDR3 DNA is TGTGCCCGCAGCTTAGCAGGTTCCTACAATGAGCAGTACTTC. Translating it yields CARSLAGSYNEQYF.